The text below deals with one T cell receptor beta chain. The antigen remains unidentified. Primers: 60 Vbeta forward and 13 Jbeta reverse. Generated by immunoSEQ multiplex PCR, the TCRdb table keeps only in-frame clones and is missing some. The sample consists of about 120,000 clones, around 75% of them appearing once. The data derive from a study of cytomegalovirus exposure and HLA in healthy donors. Regarding the study as a whole: Per a prior analysis, the majority of TCR beta V segments were productive roughly 87% or roughly 30% of the time. With high specificity and sensitivity, the classifier reportedly diagnosed cytomegalovirus status. In a later analysis, at a false discovery rate of 0.05, approximately 15,000 TCR beta sequences matched HLA alleles.

The V gene's germline CDR1 is GTSNPN and CDR2 SVGIG (reference sequence). This CDR3 contains 12 residues. The sample taken for sequencing was PBMCs. The genes are TRBV30 and TRBJ1-1; 8 positions agree with TRBD1. This receptor was taken from a woman in her forties in good health and CMV-seropositive. This CDR3 is CASGQGVAEAFF. The CDR3 region has the DNA TGTGCAAGCGGACAGGGCGTAGCTGAAGCTTTCTTT.